Below are 18 T cell receptor beta chains sequenced from a single sample in a study of CD8+ T cells in alopecia areata. In each case, RNA was isolated and then reverse transcribed into cDNA as the sequencing template. Method: immunoSEQ multiplex PCR; TCRdb's copy keeps in-frame clones and lacks some. This table has about 110,000 clones, roughly 59% appearing once. Sequencing was done on a sample of CD8+ T cells sorted from blood. These receptors were collected from a human donor in good health.

This chain uses TRBV7-9 with TRBJ1-1, with 8 bases matching TRBD1. The CDR3 has 15 amino acids. V shed 7 bases and J 4 bases; nucleotides not matched to a gene: 11. Per the germline V gene, CDR1 is SEHNR and CDR2 is FQNEAQ (reference sequence). In DNA, the CDR3 is TGTGCCAGCACCCCGGACAGAGACAGGGGCACTGAAGCTTTCTTT. It encodes CASTPDRDRGTEAFF.

The V and J genes are TRBV11-1 and TRBJ2-3, with 8 nucleotides matching TRBD2. Trimming at V came to 4 bases and at J to 2 bases, leaving 8 bases not matched to a gene. Germline V gene sequence: CDR1 SGHAT, CDR2 FQDESV (reference sequence). The CDR3 is 16 residues long. The CDR3 nucleotides are TGTGCCAGCAGCTCAGCATCTAGCGGGTTCACAGATACGCAGTATTTT. Protein sequence: CASSSASSGFTDTQYF.

The chain employs TRBV28 and TRBJ2-5; TRBD2 matches 7 bases. The J call is uncertain, as TRBJ2-7 better fits the DNA end. Germline-derived CDR1 and CDR2 are MDHEN and SYDVKM. The CDR3 consists of 15 residues. The CDR3 is CASSSGEGFSYEQYF. The DNA for the CDR3 is TGTGCCAGCAGTTCCGGGGAGGGGTTCTCCTACGAGCAGTACTTC.

V and J are TRBV9 and TRBJ1-2, with TRBD1 identical over 11 bases. This CDR3 has 18 residues. Germline loops: CDR1 SGDLS, CDR2 YYNGEE. Trimming cost V 0 bases and J 0 bases; bases outside gene matches: 7. The CDR3 DNA reads as TGTGCCAGCAGCGTAGACACCGGACAGGGGGCAGCTAACTATGGCTACACCTTC. This codes for CASSVDTGQGAANYGYTF.

The rearrangement joins TRBV6-5 to TRBJ1-1; D remains unclear. With 0 bases removed from V and 6 bases from J, the gap between germline ends came to 11 bases. The CDR3 contains 14 residues. Looked up from germline, CDR1 is MNHEY and CDR2 is SVGAGI. As DNA, the CDR3 is TGTGCCAGCAGTTACTCGGAAGGGTCCCCTGAAGCTTTCTTT. Encoded protein: CASSYSEGSPEAFF.

This clone appeared once. The chain carries TRBV5-4 and TRBJ2-5, with 11 bases lining up with TRBD2. CDR3 length: 15 amino acids. The V segment lost 4 bases and the J segment 2 bases; nucleotides outside the gene matches: 4. CDR1 is SGHNT, CDR2 YYREEE, per germline (reference sequence). The CDR3 loop is CASSEGTSGQETQYF. The CDR3 region has the DNA TGTGCCAGCAGCGAGGGGACTAGCGGACAAGAGACCCAGTACTTC.

The gene calls are TRBV27 and TRBJ1-6, with 8 bases aligning to TRBD1. The trim removed 4 bases at V and 11 bases at J, leaving 16 bases unmatched. The germline V gene encodes CDR1 MNHEY and CDR2 SMNVEV (reference sequence). The CDR3 is 17 residues long. The CDR3 reads CASSYWGGGQGSTPLHF. CDR3 coding DNA: TGTGCCAGCAGTTACTGGGGAGGAGGACAGGGATCGACACCCCTCCACTTT.

This clone was seen ten or more times. Different DNA sequences within this sample yield the same CDR3. The chain employs TRBV5-5 and TRBJ2-7; no definite D call. V lost 2 bases and J 7 bases, leaving 10 bases between the germline ends. The CDR3 length is 12 residues. Germline values: CDR1 SGHKS, CDR2 YYEKEE (reference sequence). The CDR3 loop is CASSFTGEEQYF. Here the CDR3 DNA reads TGTGCCAGCAGCTTCACGGGTGAGGAGCAGTACTTC.

The sample holds a few counts of this clone. The J gene is TRBJ1-1, the V gene TRBV28; possible D gene TRBD1, 6 bases. V was clipped by 10 bases and J by 3 bases, with 15 bases between them. Per the germline V gene, CDR1 is MDHEN and CDR2 is SYDVKM. This CDR3 spans 13 amino acids. The CDR3 DNA reads TGTGCCACTAAGGAAGGGGGGTACACTGAAGCTTTCTTT. Protein sequence: CATKEGGYTEAFF.

The rearrangement joins TRBV29-1 to TRBJ2-1; 12 bases agree with TRBD2. The CDR3 sequence is 15 residues long. The junction had 12 bases not matched to a gene; V was cut back by 7 bases and J by 8 bases. Germline lookup yields CDR1 SQVTM and CDR2 ANQGSEA. The CDR3 nucleotides read TGCAGCGGCGGAACCCTAGCGGGGGGGCTGGATGAGCAGTTCTTC. It encodes CSGGTLAGGLDEQFF.

The chain has TRBV15 and TRBJ2-2, with TRBD1 as a possible D gene (5 bases). The CDR3 spans 14 residues. Germline CDR1 reads LNHNV; CDR2 reads YYDKDF (reference sequence). Trimming removed 0 bases at V and 6 bases at J, with 8 bases between. This CDR3 reads CATSRDAGSGELFF. CDR3 coding DNA: TGTGCCACCAGCAGAGATGCAGGGTCCGGGGAGCTGTTTTTT.

The chain has TRBV2 and TRBJ1-1, with a weak D call TRBD1 (6 bases). Trimming removed 7 bases from V and 5 bases from J, with 20 bases in between. The CDR3 is 15 residues long. Germline V gene lookup returns CDR1 SNHLY and CDR2 FYNNEI. CDR3 sequence: CASTRDTSHYTEAFF. DNA for the CDR3: TGTGCCAGCACCCGGGACACTTCCCACTATACTGAAGCTTTCTTT.

This chain connects TRBV29-1 to TRBJ2-2; D is unresolved. The CDR3 has 13 amino acids. The germline CDR1 and CDR2 sequences are SQVTM and ANQGSEA. Trimming stripped 2 bases from V and 5 bases from J, with 9 bases between. CDR3 region: CSVERQLTGELFF. The CDR3 bases are TGCAGCGTTGAACGTCAGTTAACCGGGGAGCTGTTTTTT.

This clone was observed a few times. This CDR3 reads CASSSAADTQYF. CDR3 sequence (DNA): TGTGCCAGCAGCTCCGCGGCGGATACGCAGTATTTT. This chain connects TRBV13 to TRBJ2-3; no clear D gene. Looked up from germline, CDR1 is PRHDT and CDR2 is FYEKMQ (reference sequence). V gave up 4 bases and J gave up 6 bases, with 8 bases separating them. The CDR3 runs 12 residues.

This clone was seen more than once but under ten times. The genes are TRBV7-9 and TRBJ1-6; maybe TRBD1 (6 bases). Germline V lookup: CDR1 SEHNR, CDR2 FQNEAQ (reference sequence). The germline V and J ends were trimmed by 4 bases and 6 bases, with 13 bases remaining between them. The CDR3 is made up of 15 amino acids. Written as DNA, the CDR3 is TGTGCCAGCAGCTCCCCGCGGGGGGCTAATTCACCCCTCCACTTT. This gives the protein CASSSPRGANSPLHF.

The V call is TRBV28, the J call TRBJ2-3; 8 positions agree with TRBD2. The V gene end was trimmed by 3 bases and the J gene end by 14 bases; junction bases not matched to a gene: 10. In germline, CDR1 is MDHEN, CDR2 SYDVKM. CDR3 length equals 13 residues. The CDR3, as DNA: TGTGCCAGCAGTTTTTCAAGCGGGGGTAAGGCGTATTTT. It is translated as CASSFSSGGKAYF.

This clone has a single count. The chain joins TRBV9 to TRBJ1-1; 7 positions agree with TRBD1. The junction had 17 bases not matched to a gene; V was cut back by 5 bases and J by 7 bases. CDR3 length equals 16 residues. Looked up from germline, CDR1 is SGDLS and CDR2 is YYNGEE. The CDR3 bases are TGTGCCAGCAGAAACCCGCCCCTCGGGACAGCCGTTGAAGCTTTCTTT. It encodes CASRNPPLGTAVEAFF.

The chain couples TRBV5-1 to TRBJ2-1, with D uncertain. Deletions cut 3 bases from V and 9 bases from J, with 10 bases between. Germline V gene data show CDR1 as SGHRS and CDR2 as YFSETQ. The CDR3 runs to 12 residues. The CDR3 loop is CASSSRQIEQFF. In nucleotides, the CDR3 is TGCGCCAGCAGCTCCAGGCAGATTGAGCAGTTCTTC.